The 9 T cell receptor beta chains given below trace back to one sample, sequenced in a study of T-cell reconstitution after alpha-beta-depleted transplantation in children. Unique molecular identifiers were used to barcode this TCRbeta library. Via MiXCR, TCRdb re-called the PCR reads, giving one row per CDR3 protein. The sample holds 700,000 to 950,000 distinct CDR3 sequences, around 15% seen once. The sample was PBMCs, mostly from graft donor cells, taken 360 days after TCRalphabeta/CD19-depleted stem cell transplant. These receptors originate from a male patient between 10 and 17 years old who had a stem cell transplant for acute lymphoblastic leukemia, so the T cells may come from the graft donor.

This chain joins TRBV12-3 or TRBV12-4 and TRBJ1-2, with 8 bases fitting TRBD1. With 8 bases clipped from V and 5 bases from J, the junction kept 4 bases outside the gene matches. The CDR3 has 12 amino acids. The CDR3 is CASRDRTYGYTF. For the CDR3, the DNA is TGTGCCAGCCGGGACAGGACATATGGCTACACCTTC.

The rearrangement joins TRBV11-2 to TRBJ2-1; 12 bases match TRBD1. Germline V gene lookup returns CDR1 SGHAT and CDR2 FQNNGV. V was pared by 1 base and J by 8 bases, with 21 bases of the junction left unmatched. This CDR3 is 21 amino acids long. Written as DNA, the CDR3 is TGTGCCAGCAGCTTAGGGGCCGGGACAGGGGGCCCCCGTCGCCGTCTCCATGAGCAGTTCTTC. Residues: CASSLGAGTGGPRRRLHEQFF.

The V and J genes are TRBV4-1 and TRBJ2-7, with D perhaps matching TRBD2 (6 bases). V lost 0 bases and J 2 bases, leaving 14 bases between the germline ends. The germline V gene encodes CDR1 MGHRA and CDR2 YSYEKL. This CDR3 contains 16 residues. DNA for the CDR3: TGCGCCAGCAGCCAAGATCTCCGGGAGACCCCCTACGAGCAGTACTTC. This translates into CASSQDLRETPYEQYF.

The chain has TRBV12-3 or TRBV12-4 and TRBJ2-1; TRBD2 matches at 9 bases. The CDR3 is 14 amino acids. Germline trimming cut 3 bases from V and 8 bases from J; bases unmatched to any gene: 5. The CDR3 protein is CASSLASGIDEQFF. CDR3 coding DNA: TGTGCCAGCAGTTTGGCTAGCGGGATCGATGAGCAGTTCTTC.

This clonotype was counted a few times. V and J are TRBV28 and TRBJ2-7, with unresolved D. The V end lost 3 bases, the J end lost 3 bases, and 12 bases lay between the germline ends. CDR1 is MDHEN, CDR2 SYDVKM, per germline. CDR3 size: 14 residues. The CDR3 sequence: CASSFLSEDYEQYF. CDR3 sequence (DNA): TGTGCCAGCAGTTTTCTTTCCGAAGACTACGAGCAGTACTTC.

V usage is TRBV6-1 and J usage is TRBJ2-7, with D maybe TRBD2 (6 bases). Looked up from germline, CDR1 is MNHNS and CDR2 is SASEGT. The CDR3 runs 14 residues. The V end was cut by 2 bases, the J end by 8 bases, with 16 bases between. The CDR3 DNA sequence: TGTGCCAGCAGTGAATTGGGGGGAGAGGTTAAGCAGTACTTC. This encodes CASSELGGEVKQYF.

This chain connects TRBV4-1 to TRBJ2-1; the D is unclear. Per the germline V gene, CDR1 is MGHRA and CDR2 is YSYEKL. The CDR3 totals 16 residues. V shed 0 bases and J shed 7 bases, with 16 bases lying between them. The CDR3 sequence: CASSQESRSAKNEQFF. CDR3 nucleotide sequence: TGCGCCAGCAGCCAAGAGTCGAGGTCGGCTAAAAATGAGCAGTTCTTC.

The gene calls are TRBV15 and TRBJ2-3; 8 bases align to TRBD2. This CDR3 is 17 amino acids long. Looked up from germline, CDR1 is LNHNV and CDR2 is YYDKDF (reference sequence). V gave up 0 bases and J gave up 7 bases; unmatched junction bases: 12. CDR3 sequence: CATSRDLGTRVTHTQYF. The CDR3, as DNA: TGTGCCACCAGCAGAGATCTTGGGACTAGAGTAACTCATACGCAGTATTTT. The full variable domain, with the rest looked up from reference TRBV15 and TRBJ2-3, is DAMVIQNPRYQVTQFGKPVTLSCSQTLNHNVMYWYQQKSSQAPKLLFHYYDKDFNNEADTPDNFQSRRPNTSFCFLDIRSPGLGDTAMYLCATSRDLGTRVTHTQYFGPGTRLTVL.

V is TRBV11-2 and J is TRBJ2-7, with D possibly TRBD1 on 6 matching bases. The germline V gene has CDR1 SGHAT and CDR2 FQNNGV. Trimming took off 0 bases at V and 5 bases at J, with 14 bases between the two ends. CDR3 length: 15 amino acids. Here the CDR3 DNA reads TGTGCCAGCAGCTTAGAAAGGGGGAGTCCCCACGAGCAGTACTTC. This gives the protein CASSLERGSPHEQYF.